Reported below is one T cell receptor (beta chain). Its antigen has not been determined. Base qualities were left out, and no much larger clone turns up one base away. The CDR3 regions of human TCRbeta chains were analyzed by immunosequencing. Under the source paper's analysis protocol: Repertoire TCRs were checked for matches against a reference library of SARS-CoV-2-specific TCRs that had been generated using the MIRA antigen-specificity platform. Breadth was defined as the fraction of unique TCRs that were SARS-CoV-2-associated. Depth was defined as the fraction of total T cells that were SARS-CoV-2-associated. Using the MIRA data, each spike-specific TCR was assigned both to the spike region to which the TCR was reactive and to a CD4 or CD8 class. Log10-transformed breadth and depth values were compared by one-way ANOVA with Sidak's multiple comparisons tests. Sourced from immuneACCESS, this table was stored by TCRdb with only in-frame sequences that have V and J called. A share of the clones is absent; for the studies checked, an unresolved V gene accounts for under half, and the remainder has no known explanation. D and trimming were read from the DNA, whereas the V and J calls and clone size are those reported in that table. The sample table lists approximately 42,000 clones, about nine tenths of them with a count of one. The ten largest clones add up to about 25% of the sample.

The CDR3 measures 16 amino acids from cysteine to phenylalanine. The CDR3 DNA has 48 bases and is translated from base 1. The junction carries 15 bases between V and J, which are trimmed by 3 bases and 1 base respectively. Sequences SGHVS (CDR1) and FNYEAQ (CDR2) are obtained from the germline V gene. The sample belongs to a study of T cell responses to AZD1222 COVID-19 vaccine (dated by TCRdb to the early 2020s). In the study overall: TCR sequencing was performed for more than 230 trial participants, of whom some 200 were given two doses of AZD1222 and around 26 were given two doses of MenACWY control vaccine. Enrollment into the trials was organized by age into subgroups of 18-55, 56-69 and 70-plus years, and those subgroups contained roughly 140, 27 and 60 TCR-sequenced participants, respectively.

Overall study results and their limits: The 56-69-year group was small, and its depth increase did not reach significance, likely because of low power. Because no samples from the day 14 peak response were available, repertoires could be characterized only after the peak T cell response. Nearly half of unique spike-specific TCRs reportedly recognized epitopes outside regions mutated in the B.1.351 and B.1.1.7 variants. Vaccine-associated CD4 TCRs spanned the whole spike protein, with dominant responses in regions 160-218 and 743-854. Participants were mostly white British, with more females than males. The authors suggested clonal diversity may have been underestimated. After two AZD1222 doses, spike-specific TCR breadth and depth were significantly higher than at day 0 and than in MenACWY recipients. Conclusions about previously exposed vaccinees are limited because only six or seven AZD1222 recipients were SARS-CoV-2 seropositive at baseline.

Explained via the paper, the time point label denotes: about 28 days (+/-7) after the second vaccine dose. Because spike-specific TCR depth and breadth did not differ between the two schedules, AZD1222 recipients who got a second dose at roughly 4 weeks were pooled with those who got a second dose at roughly 12 weeks. Vaccinee samples were obtained from the UK trials COV001 and COV002, which included a single-blind randomized controlled phase 2/3 trial of AZD1222 (ChAdOx1 nCoV-19) in healthy adults. For TCRbeta chain sequencing, PBMC samples were collected from trial participants at day 0 and at day 28 after the second dose.

This clonotype originated in an adult who received the AZD1222 COVID-19 vaccine. Specimen: peripheral blood, collected 28 days after the second AZD1222 dose. The rearranged chain carries TRBV7-6 and TRBJ2-5, with TRBD2 as a weak D call on 6 bases. DNA sequence: TGTGCCAGCAGCTTGGGTCCAGCGGGCACCCAAGAGACCCAGTACTTC. Its protein reads: CASSLGPAGTQETQYF.